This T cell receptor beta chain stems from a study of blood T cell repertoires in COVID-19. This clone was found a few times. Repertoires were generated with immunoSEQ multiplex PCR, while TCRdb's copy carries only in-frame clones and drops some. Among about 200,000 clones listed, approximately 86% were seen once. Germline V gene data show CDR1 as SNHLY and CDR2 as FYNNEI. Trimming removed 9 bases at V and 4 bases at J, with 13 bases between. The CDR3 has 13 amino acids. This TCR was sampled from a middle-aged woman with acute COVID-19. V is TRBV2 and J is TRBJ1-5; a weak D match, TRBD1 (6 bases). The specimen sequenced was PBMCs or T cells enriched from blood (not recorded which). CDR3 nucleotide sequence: TGTGCCAGTAGGAAACAGGGTAATCAGCCCCAGCATTTT. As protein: CASRKQGNQPQHF.